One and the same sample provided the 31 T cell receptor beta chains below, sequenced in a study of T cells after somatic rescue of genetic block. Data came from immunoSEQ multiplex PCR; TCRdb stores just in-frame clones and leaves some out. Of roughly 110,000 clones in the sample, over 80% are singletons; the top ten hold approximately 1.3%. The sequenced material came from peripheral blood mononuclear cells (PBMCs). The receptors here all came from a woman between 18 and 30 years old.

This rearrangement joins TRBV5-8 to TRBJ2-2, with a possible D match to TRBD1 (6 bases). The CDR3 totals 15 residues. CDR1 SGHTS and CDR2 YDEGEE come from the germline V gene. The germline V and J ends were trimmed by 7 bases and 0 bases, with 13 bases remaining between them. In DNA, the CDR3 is TGTGCCAGCGTTCGACAGGCTACGAACACCGGGGAGCTGTTTTTT. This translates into CASVRQATNTGELFF. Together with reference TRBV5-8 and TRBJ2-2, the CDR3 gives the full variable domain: EAGVTQSPTHLIKTRGQQATLRCSPISGHTSVYWYQQALGLGLQFLLWYDEGEERNRGNFPPRFSGRQFPNYSSELNVNALELEDSALYLCASVRQATNTGELFFGEGSRLTVL.

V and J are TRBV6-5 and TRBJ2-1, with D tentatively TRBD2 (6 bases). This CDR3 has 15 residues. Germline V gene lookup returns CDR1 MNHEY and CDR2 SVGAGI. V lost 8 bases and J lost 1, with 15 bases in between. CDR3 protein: CASGQVGGSYNEQFF. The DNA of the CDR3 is TGTGCCAGCGGGCAGGTGGGGGGATCCTACAATGAGCAGTTCTTC.

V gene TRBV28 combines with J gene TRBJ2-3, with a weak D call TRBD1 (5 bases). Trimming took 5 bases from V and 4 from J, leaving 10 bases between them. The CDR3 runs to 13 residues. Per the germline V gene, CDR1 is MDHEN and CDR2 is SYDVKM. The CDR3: CASSDSVADTQYF. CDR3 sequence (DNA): TGTGCCAGCAGTGACAGTGTCGCAGATACGCAGTATTTT.

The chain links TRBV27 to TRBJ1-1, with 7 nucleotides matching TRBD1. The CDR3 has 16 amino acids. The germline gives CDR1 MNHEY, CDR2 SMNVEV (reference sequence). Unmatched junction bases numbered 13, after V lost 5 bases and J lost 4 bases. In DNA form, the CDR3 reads TGTGCCAGCAGTCTACGAATGACAGGGTTAAGCACTGAAGCTTTCTTT. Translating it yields CASSLRMTGLSTEAFF.

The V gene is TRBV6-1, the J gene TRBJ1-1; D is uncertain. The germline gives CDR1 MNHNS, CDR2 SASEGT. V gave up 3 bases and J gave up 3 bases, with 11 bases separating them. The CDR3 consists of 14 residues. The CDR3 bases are TGTGCCAGCAGTGACGGTATCCGGGACACTGAAGCTTTCTTT. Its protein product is CASSDGIRDTEAFF.

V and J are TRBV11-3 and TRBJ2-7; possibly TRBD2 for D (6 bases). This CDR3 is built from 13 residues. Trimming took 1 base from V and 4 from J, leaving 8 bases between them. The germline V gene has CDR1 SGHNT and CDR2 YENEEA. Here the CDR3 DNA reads TGTGCCAGCAGCTTAGGTCTAGCGTACGAGCAGTACTTC. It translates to CASSLGLAYEQYF.

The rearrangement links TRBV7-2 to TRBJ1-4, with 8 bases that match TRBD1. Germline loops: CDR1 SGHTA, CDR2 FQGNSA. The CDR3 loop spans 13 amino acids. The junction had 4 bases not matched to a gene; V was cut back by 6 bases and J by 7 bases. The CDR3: CASRTGGSEKLFF. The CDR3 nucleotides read TGTGCCAGCAGAACAGGGGGTTCTGAAAAACTGTTTTTT.

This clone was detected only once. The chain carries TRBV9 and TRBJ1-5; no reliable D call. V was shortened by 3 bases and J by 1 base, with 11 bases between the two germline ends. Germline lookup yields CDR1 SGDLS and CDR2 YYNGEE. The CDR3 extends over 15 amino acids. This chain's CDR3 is CASSAGRKSNQPQHF. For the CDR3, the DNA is TGTGCCAGCAGCGCGGGGAGGAAGAGCAATCAGCCCCAGCATTTT.

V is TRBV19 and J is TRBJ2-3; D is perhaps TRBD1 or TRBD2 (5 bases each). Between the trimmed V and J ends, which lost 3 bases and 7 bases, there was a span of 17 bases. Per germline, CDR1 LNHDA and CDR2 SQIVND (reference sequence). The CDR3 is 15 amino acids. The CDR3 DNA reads TGTGCCAGTAGTATGTTGGACGGGGCATTTTATACGCAGTATTTT. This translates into CASSMLDGAFYTQYF.

CDR3 sequence reads: CASSSRGSAGGFTIYF. CDR3 DNA sequence: TGTGCCAGCAGTTCGCGTGGGAGCGCGGGAGGATTCACCATATATTTT. The chain employs TRBV6-5 and TRBJ1-3, with unresolved D. Germline CDR1 is MNHEY and CDR2 is SVGAGI. V gave up 4 bases and J gave up 9 bases, with 22 bases separating them. This CDR3 spans 16 amino acids.

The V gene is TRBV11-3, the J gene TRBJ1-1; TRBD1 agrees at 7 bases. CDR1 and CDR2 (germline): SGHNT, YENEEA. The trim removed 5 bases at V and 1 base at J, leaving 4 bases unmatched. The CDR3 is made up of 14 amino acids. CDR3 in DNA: TGTGCCAGCAGCCAGGGGGGAAGGAACACTGAAGCTTTCTTT. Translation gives CASSQGGRNTEAFF.

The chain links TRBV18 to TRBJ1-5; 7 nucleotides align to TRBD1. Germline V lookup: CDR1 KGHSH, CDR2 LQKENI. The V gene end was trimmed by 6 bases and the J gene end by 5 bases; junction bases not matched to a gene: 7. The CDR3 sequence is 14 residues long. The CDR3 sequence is CASSRGRGYQPQHF. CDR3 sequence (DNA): TGTGCCAGCTCCCGGGGCAGGGGGTATCAGCCCCAGCATTTT. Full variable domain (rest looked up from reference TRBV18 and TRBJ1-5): NAGVMQNPRHLVRRRGQEARLRCSPMKGHSHVYWYRQLPEEGLKFMVYLQKENIIDESGMPKERFSAEFPKEGPSILRIQQVVRGDSAAYFCASSRGRGYQPQHFGDGTRLSIL.

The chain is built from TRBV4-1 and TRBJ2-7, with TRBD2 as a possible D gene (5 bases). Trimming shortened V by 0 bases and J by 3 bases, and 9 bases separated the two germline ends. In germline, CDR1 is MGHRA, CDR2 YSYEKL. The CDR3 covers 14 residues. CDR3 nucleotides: TGCGCCAGCAGCCAAGAAGGAGGTAACTACGAGCAGTACTTC. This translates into CASSQEGGNYEQYF.

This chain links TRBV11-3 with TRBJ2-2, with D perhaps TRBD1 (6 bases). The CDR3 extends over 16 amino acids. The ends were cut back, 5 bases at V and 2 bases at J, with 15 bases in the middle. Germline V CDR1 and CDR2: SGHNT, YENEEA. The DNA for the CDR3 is TGTGCCAGCAGCCGTCAGGGGACCCCTAACACCGGGGAGCTGTTTTTT. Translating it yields CASSRQGTPNTGELFF.

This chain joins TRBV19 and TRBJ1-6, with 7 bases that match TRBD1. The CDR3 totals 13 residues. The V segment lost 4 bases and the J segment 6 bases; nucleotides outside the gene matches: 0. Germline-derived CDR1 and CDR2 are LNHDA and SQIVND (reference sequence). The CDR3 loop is CASSTGGNSPLHF. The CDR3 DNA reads TGTGCCAGTAGTACAGGGGGTAATTCACCCCTCCACTTT.

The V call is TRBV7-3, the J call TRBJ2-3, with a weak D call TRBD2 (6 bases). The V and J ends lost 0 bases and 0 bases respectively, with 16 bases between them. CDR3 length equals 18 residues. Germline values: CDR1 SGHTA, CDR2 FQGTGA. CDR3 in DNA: TGTGCCAGCAGCTTAACGTCGCCCCGGGGACTTAGCACAGATACGCAGTATTTT. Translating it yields CASSLTSPRGLSTDTQYF.

CDR3 in amino acids: CASSLTASRDSFTEAFF. The CDR3 nucleotides read TGCGCCAGCAGCCTCACTGCGAGCCGCGACTCCTTCACTGAAGCTTTCTTT. The chain recombines TRBV5-1 with TRBJ1-1; D is unclear. The CDR3 runs to 17 residues. V shed 4 bases and J shed 4 bases, with 23 bases lying between them. Germline CDR1 and CDR2: SGHRS and YFSETQ. The whole variable domain, remainder taken from reference TRBV5-1 and TRBJ1-1, is KAGVTQTPRYLIKTRGQQVTLSCSPISGHRSVSWYQQTPGQGLQFLFEYFSETQRNKGNFPGRFSGRQFSNSRSEMNVSTLELGDSALYLCASSLTASRDSFTEAFFGQGTRLTVV.

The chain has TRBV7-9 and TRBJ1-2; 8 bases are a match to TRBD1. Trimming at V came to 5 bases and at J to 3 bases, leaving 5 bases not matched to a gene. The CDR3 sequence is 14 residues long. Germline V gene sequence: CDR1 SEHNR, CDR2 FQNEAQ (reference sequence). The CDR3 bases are TGTGCCAGCAGCCCAAGACAGGGGCACTATGGCTACACCTTC. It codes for CASSPRQGHYGYTF.

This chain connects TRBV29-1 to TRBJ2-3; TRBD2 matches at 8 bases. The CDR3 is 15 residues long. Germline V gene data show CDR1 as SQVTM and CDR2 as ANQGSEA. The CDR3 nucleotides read TGCGCCACGCGAGGACGGGGGGGCAGCACAGATACGCAGTATTTT. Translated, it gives CATRGRGGSTDTQYF.

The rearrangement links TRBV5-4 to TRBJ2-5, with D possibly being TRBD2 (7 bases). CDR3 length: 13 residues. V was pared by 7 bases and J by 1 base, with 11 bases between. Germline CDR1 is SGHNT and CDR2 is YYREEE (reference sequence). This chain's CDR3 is CASRGGSQETQYF. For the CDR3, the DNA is TGTGCCAGCCGCGGGGGCAGCCAAGAGACCCAGTACTTC.

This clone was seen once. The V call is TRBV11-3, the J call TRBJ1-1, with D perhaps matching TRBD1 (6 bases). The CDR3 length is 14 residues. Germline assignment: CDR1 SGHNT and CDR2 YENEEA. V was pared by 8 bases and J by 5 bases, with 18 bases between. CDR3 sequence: CASAAGGARTEAFF. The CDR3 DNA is TGTGCCAGCGCTGCGGGGGGGGCGCGTACTGAAGCTTTCTTT.

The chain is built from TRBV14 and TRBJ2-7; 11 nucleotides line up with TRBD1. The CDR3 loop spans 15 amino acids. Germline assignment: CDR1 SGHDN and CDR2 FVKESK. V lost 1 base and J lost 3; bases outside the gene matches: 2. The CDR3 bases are TGTGCCAGCAGCCAAGGGACAGGGGGCATCTACGAGCAGTACTTC. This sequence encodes CASSQGTGGIYEQYF.

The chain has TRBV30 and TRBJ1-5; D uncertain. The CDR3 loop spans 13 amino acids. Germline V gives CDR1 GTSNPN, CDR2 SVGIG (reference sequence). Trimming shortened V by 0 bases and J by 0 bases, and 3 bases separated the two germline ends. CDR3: CAWSVSSNQPQHF. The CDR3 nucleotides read TGTGCCTGGAGTGTCAGTAGCAATCAGCCCCAGCATTTT.

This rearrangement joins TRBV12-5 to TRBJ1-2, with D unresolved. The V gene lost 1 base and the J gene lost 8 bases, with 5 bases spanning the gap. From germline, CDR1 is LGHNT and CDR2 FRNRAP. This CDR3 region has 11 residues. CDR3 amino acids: CASGLGLGYTF. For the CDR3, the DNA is TGTGCTAGTGGTTTGGGGTTGGGCTACACCTTC.

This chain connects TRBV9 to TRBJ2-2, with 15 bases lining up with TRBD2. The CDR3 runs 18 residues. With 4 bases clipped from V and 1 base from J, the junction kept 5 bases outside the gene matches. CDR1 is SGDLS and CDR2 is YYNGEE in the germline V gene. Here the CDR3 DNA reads TGTGCCAGCAGCCTCCGGACTAGCGGGGGGGTGAACACCGGGGAGCTGTTTTTT. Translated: CASSLRTSGGVNTGELFF.

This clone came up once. The CDR3 nucleotides are TGCGCCAGCAGCGGTTCAGGGGGCGCCGGCTATGGCTACACCTTC. It specifies CASSGSGGAGYGYTF. The V gene is TRBV5-1, the J gene TRBJ1-2, with 8 positions matching TRBD1. Germline V gene data show CDR1 as SGHRS and CDR2 as YFSETQ. The CDR3 spans 15 residues. Trimming removed 4 bases from V and 4 bases from J; junction bases left unmatched: 9.

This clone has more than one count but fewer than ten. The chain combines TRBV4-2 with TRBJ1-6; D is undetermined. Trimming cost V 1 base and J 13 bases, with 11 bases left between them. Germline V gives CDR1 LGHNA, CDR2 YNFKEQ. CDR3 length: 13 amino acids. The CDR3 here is CASSQGAPTPLHF. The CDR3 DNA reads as TGTGCCAGCAGCCAAGGGGCGCCTACCCCCCTCCACTTT.

In DNA form, the CDR3 reads TGTGCTAGTGGTTTAACGGACAGATCGACCGGGGAGCTGTTTTTT. This gives the protein CASGLTDRSTGELFF. The chain couples TRBV12-5 to TRBJ2-2, with TRBD1 as a possible D gene (6 bases). Germline V gene lookup returns CDR1 LGHNT and CDR2 FRNRAP. The CDR3 is made up of 15 amino acids. V was clipped by 3 bases and J by 5 bases, with 13 bases between them.

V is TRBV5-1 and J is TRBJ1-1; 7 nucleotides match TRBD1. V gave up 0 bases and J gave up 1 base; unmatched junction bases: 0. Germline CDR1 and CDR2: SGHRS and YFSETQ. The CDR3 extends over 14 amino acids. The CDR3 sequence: CASSLAGGNTEAFF. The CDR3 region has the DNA TGCGCCAGCAGCTTGGCAGGGGGGAACACTGAAGCTTTCTTT.

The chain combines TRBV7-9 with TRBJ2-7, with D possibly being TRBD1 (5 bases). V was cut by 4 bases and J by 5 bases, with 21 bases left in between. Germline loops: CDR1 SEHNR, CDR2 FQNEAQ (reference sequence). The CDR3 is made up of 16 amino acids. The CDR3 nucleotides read TGTGCCAGCAGCTCCCCCATAGGGGCGTCCGGCCACGAGCAGTACTTC. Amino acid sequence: CASSSPIGASGHEQYF.

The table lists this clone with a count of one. The CDR3 DNA is TGCAGCGCCGGGGATCCACCCTACGAGCAGTACTTC. As protein: CSAGDPPYEQYF. This rearrangement joins TRBV29-1 to TRBJ2-7; possibly TRBD2 for D (5 bases). The germline gives CDR1 SQVTM, CDR2 ANQGSEA. The CDR3 has 12 amino acids. The V gene lost 7 bases and the J gene lost 2 bases, with 12 bases spanning the gap.